The clone carrying this T cell receptor beta chain was seen at least ten times. The sample belongs to a study of T cells in Graves' hyperthyroidism and ophthalmopathy. TCR beta CDR3 regions were amplified from RNA. TCR CDR3 regions were first amplified by RT-PCR with HTBI primers. TCRdb passed the multiplex PCR reads through MiXCR, listing each CDR3 protein once. This sample carries roughly 570,000 distinct CDR3 sequences, more than 45% of them seen once, and the ten largest clones take about 8.3%. V shed 5 bases and J shed 4 bases, with 11 bases lying between them. Germline V gene lookup returns CDR1 LNHNV and CDR2 YYDKDF (reference sequence). The CDR3 contains 13 residues.

The chain links TRBV15 to TRBJ2-5; D unresolved. Sequenced input: peripheral blood or thyroid tissue (not recorded which). This clonotype was obtained from a woman between 18 and 29 years old with Graves' hyperthyroidism. The CDR3 nucleotides are TGTGCCACCAGCCTTCTAGGTGCAGAGACCCAGTACTTC. Translation gives CATSLLGAETQYF.